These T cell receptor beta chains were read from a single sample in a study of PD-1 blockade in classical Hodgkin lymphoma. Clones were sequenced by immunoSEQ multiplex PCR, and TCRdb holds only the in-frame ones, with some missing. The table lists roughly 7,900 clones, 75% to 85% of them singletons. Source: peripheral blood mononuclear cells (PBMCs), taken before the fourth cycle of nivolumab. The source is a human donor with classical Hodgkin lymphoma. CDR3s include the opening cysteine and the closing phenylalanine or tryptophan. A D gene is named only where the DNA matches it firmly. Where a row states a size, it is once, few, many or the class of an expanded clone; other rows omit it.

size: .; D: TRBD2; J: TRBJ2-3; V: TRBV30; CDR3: CAWRGLADTQYF; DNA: TGTGCCTGGAGGGGACTAGCGGATACGCAGTATTTT
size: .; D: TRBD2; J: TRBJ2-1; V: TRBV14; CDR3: CASSLTGLANYNEQFF; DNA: TGTGCCAGCAGCCTAACGGGACTAGCGAATTACAATGAGCAGTTCTTC
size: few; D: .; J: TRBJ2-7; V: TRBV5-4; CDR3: CASSLERSYEQYF; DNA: TGTGCCAGCAGCTTGGAGCGGAGCTACGAGCAGTACTTC
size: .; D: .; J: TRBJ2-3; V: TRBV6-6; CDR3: CASCSREADTQYF; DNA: TGTGCCTCCTGTAGCAGGGAAGCAGATACGCAGTATTTT
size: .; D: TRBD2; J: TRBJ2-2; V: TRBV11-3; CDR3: CASSLGAGGSTGELFF; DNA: TGTGCCAGCAGCTTAGGGGCGGGAGGCTCCACCGGGGAGCTGTTTTTT
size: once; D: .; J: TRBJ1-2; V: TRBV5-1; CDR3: CASSLAPDVNYGYTF; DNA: TGCGCCAGCAGCTTGGCGCCGGACGTGAACTATGGCTACACCTTC
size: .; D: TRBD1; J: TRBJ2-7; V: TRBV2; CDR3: CASRDGTVSYEQYF; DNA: TGTGCCAGCAGAGACGGGACAGTGAGCTACGAGCAGTACTTC
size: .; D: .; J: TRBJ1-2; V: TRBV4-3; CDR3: CASSQDIAGLYGYTF; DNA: TGCGCCAGCAGCCAAGATATAGCAGGTCTCTATGGCTACACCTTC
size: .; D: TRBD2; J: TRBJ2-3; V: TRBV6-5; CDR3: CASTQGPSGEGTQYF; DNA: TGTGCCAGTACCCAAGGCCCTAGCGGGGAAGGTACGCAGTATTTT
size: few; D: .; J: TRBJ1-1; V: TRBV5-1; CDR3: CASSLMTIAEAFF; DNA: TGTGCCAGCAGCTTAATGACCATCGCTGAAGCTTTCTTT
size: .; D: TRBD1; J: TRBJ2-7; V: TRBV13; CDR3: CASSFRTGKPHEQYF; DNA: TGTGCCAGCAGCTTCAGGACAGGGAAACCCCACGAGCAGTACTTC
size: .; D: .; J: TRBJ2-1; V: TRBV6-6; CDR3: CASSYRGFGADNEQFF; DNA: TGTGCCAGCAGTTACAGGGGGTTCGGAGCGGACAATGAGCAGTTCTTC
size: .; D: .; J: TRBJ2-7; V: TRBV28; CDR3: CASSLERVTYEQYF; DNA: TGTGCCAGCAGTTTGGAGAGGGTCACCTACGAGCAGTACTTC
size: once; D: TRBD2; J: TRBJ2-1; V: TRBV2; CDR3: CASRWEGEQFF; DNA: TGTGCCAGCAGATGGGAGGGTGAGCAGTTCTTC
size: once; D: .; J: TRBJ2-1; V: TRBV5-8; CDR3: CASSLPGTFNEQFF; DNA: TGTGCCAGCAGCTTGCCTGGGACTTTCAATGAGCAGTTCTTC
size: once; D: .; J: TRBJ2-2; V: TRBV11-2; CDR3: CASSLNSGNGELFF; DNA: TGTGCCAGCAGCTTAAATTCCGGGAACGGGGAGCTGTTTTTT
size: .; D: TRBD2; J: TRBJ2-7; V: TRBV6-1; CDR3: CANAEAGVLSYEQYF; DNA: TGTGCCAACGCGGAAGCGGGGGTCCTCTCCTACGAGCAGTACTTC
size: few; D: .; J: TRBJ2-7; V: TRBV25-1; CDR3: CASTKGVQGGHEQYF; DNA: TGTGCCAGCACCAAGGGTGTCCAGGGGGGACACGAGCAGTACTTC
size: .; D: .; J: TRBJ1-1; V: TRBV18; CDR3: CASSPAPQNTEAFF; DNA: TGTGCCAGCTCACCAGCACCCCAGAACACTGAAGCTTTCTTT
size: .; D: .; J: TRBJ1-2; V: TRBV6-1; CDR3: CATGGGLGYTF; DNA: TGTGCGACCGGGGGGGGCCTTGGCTACACCTTC
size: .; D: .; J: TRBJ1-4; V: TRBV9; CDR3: CASSTEGLTNEKLFF; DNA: TGTGCCAGCAGCACAGAAGGGTTGACTAATGAAAAACTGTTTTTT
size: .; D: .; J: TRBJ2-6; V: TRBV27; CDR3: CASSFSSGANVLTF; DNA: TGTGCCAGCAGTTTCTCCTCTGGGGCCAACGTCCTGACTTTC
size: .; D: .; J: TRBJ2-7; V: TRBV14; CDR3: CASSQDSIEQYF; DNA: TGTGCCAGCAGCCAGGACAGTATAGAGCAGTACTTC
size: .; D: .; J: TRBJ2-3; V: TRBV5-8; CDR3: CASSGWTPSTDTQYF; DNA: TGTGCCAGCAGCGGGTGGACACCGAGCACAGATACGCAGTATTTT
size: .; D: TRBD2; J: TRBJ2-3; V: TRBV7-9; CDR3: CASSSGSLAGRDTQYF; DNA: TGTGCCAGCAGCTCAGGAAGCCTAGCGGGGCGGGATACGCAGTATTTT
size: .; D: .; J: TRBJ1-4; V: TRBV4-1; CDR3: CASSQDPQGFNEKLFF; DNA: TGCGCCAGCAGCCAAGATCCCCAGGGCTTTAATGAAAAACTGTTTTTT
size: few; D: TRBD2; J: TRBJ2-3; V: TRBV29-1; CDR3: CSVPGLAGGLTSTDTQYF; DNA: TGCAGCGTCCCGGGACTAGCGGGGGGGCTGACTAGCACAGATACGCAGTATTTT
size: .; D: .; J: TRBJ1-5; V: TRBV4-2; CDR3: CASLLSLDSNQPQHF; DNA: TGTGCCAGCCTTTTAAGTTTGGATAGCAATCAGCCCCAGCATTTT
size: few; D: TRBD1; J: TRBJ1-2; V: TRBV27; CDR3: CASSWDRELHGYTF; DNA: TGTGCCAGCAGTTGGGACAGGGAATTGCATGGCTACACCTTC
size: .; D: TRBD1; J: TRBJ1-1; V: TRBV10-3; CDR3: CAISYQGQGVTEAFF; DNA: TGTGCCATCAGCTACCAGGGACAGGGGGTAACTGAAGCTTTCTTT
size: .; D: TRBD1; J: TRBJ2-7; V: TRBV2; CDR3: CASGDGTGGSYEQYF; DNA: TGTGCCAGCGGGGACGGGACAGGGGGTTCCTACGAGCAGTACTTC
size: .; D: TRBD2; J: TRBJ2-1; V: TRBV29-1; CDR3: CSVDPSGRAEGEQFF; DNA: TGCAGCGTTGACCCTAGCGGGAGGGCCGAGGGTGAGCAGTTCTTC
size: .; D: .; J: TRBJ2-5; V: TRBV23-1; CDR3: CASMRGDRQETQYF; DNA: TGCGCCAGCATGAGGGGGGACAGACAAGAGACCCAGTACTTC
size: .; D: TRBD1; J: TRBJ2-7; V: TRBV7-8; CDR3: CASSPGTGRSEQYF; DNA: TGTGCCAGCAGCCCGGGGACAGGGCGCAGCGAGCAGTACTTC
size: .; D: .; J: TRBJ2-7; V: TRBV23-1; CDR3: CASSQGRVMVYEQYF; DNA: TGCGCCAGCAGTCAAGGGCGGGTCATGGTCTACGAGCAGTACTTC
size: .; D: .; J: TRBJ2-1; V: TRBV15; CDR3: CATSRDFSGNEQFF; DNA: TGTGCCACCAGCAGAGATTTTTCGGGGAATGAGCAGTTCTTC
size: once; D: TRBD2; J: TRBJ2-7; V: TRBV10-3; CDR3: CAISEVVTSGFYEQYF; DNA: TGTGCCATCAGTGAGGTCGTGACTAGCGGGTTCTACGAGCAGTACTTC
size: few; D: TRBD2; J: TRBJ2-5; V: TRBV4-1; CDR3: CASSQAGTKEETQYF; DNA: TGCGCCAGCAGCCAGGCCGGGACTAAAGAAGAGACCCAGTACTTC
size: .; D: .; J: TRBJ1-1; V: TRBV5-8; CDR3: CASSLAGKHTEAFF; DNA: TGTGCCAGCAGCTTGGCAGGGAAACACACTGAAGCTTTCTTT
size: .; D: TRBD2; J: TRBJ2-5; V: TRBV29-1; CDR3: CSVEAGEGRAETQYF; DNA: TGCAGCGTTGAGGCGGGGGAAGGGAGGGCAGAGACCCAGTACTTC
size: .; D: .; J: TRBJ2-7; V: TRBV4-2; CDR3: CASSRGRFGSGSYEQYF; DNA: .
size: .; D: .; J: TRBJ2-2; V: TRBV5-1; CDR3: CASSSSTGISGELFF; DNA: TGCGCCAGCAGCTCGTCGACAGGTATTAGCGGGGAGCTGTTTTTT
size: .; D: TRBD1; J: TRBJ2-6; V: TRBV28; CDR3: CASRAGTGRSGANVLTF; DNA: TGTGCCAGCAGGGCCGGGACAGGCCGCTCTGGGGCCAACGTCCTGACTTTC
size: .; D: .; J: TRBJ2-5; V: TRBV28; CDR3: CASTHRMWGLGGETQYF; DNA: TGTGCCAGCACCCATAGAATGTGGGGGCTGGGGGGGGAGACCCAGTACTTC
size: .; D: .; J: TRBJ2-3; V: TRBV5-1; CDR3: CASSLAIGASTDTQYF; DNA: TGCGCCAGCAGCTTGGCCATCGGAGCAAGCACAGATACGCAGTATTTT
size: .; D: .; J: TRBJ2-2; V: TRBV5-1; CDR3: CASSLIGAGELFF; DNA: TGCGCCAGCAGCTTGATAGGGGCTGGGGAGCTGTTTTTT
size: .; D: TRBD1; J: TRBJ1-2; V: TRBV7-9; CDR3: CASSSKQGLHGYTF; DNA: TGTGCCAGCAGCTCTAAACAGGGGCTACATGGCTACACCTTC
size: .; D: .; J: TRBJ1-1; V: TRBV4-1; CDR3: CASSQKGNTEAFF; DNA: TGCGCCAGCAGCCAGAAGGGTAACACTGAAGCTTTCTTT
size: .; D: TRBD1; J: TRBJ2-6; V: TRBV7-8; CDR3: CASSLYGVTGSSGANVLTF; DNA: TGTGCCAGCAGCTTATATGGGGTGACAGGGAGCTCTGGGGCCAACGTCCTGACTTTC
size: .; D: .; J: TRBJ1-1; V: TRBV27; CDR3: CASRTWSAPEAFF; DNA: TGTGCCAGCAGGACCTGGTCCGCACCCGAAGCTTTCTTT
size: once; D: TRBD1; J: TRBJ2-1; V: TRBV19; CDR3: CASSIGQGTYNEQFF; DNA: TGTGCCAGTAGTATAGGACAGGGGACCTACAATGAGCAGTTCTTC
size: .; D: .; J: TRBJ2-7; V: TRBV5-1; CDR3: CASSLAASRVPTSYEQYF; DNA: TGCGCCAGCAGCTTGGCGGCGTCCAGGGTCCCAACCTCCTACGAGCAGTACTTC
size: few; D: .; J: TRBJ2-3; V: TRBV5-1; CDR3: CASSLMAGRDTDTQYF; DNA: TGCGCCAGCAGCTTAATGGCGGGACGGGACACAGATACGCAGTATTTT